The 31 T cell receptor beta chains below come from one sample, sequenced in a study of shared clonotypes between healthy human individuals. Repertoires were generated with immunoSEQ multiplex PCR, while TCRdb's copy carries only in-frame clones and drops some. The data contain about 1.5 million clones, under 99% of them singletons. Sample: naive CD4+ T cells sorted from blood. Subset meaning: CD45RA+ positively selected. These receptors originate from a young man in good health.

This chain connects TRBV2 to TRBJ2-1; 8 bases match TRBD2. Germline V gene data show CDR1 as SNHLY and CDR2 as FYNNEI. V shed 2 bases, J shed 7 bases, and the junction held 4 bases outside the gene matches. The CDR3 runs 14 residues. The CDR3 nucleotides read TGTGCCAGCAGTGAAACGGGAGGGAGGAATGAGCAGTTCTTC. This encodes CASSETGGRNEQFF.

The V gene is TRBV5-1, the J gene TRBJ1-4; D not certain. The CDR3 is 15 residues long. The V gene's germline CDR1 is SGHRS and CDR2 YFSETQ. Trimming pared 5 bases from V and 3 bases from J, leaving 14 bases between. CDR3 DNA sequence: TGCGCCAGCAGATCAAACCCAGCGGCTAATGAAAAACTGTTTTTT. Translating gives CASRSNPAANEKLFF.

The rearrangement uses TRBV7-6 and TRBJ2-5; the D is unclear. V lost 3 bases and J lost 1, with 6 bases in between. Germline V gene lookup returns CDR1 SGHVS and CDR2 FNYEAQ. The CDR3 covers 13 residues. The CDR3 loop reads CASSFRVQETQYF. The CDR3 DNA reads TGTGCCAGCAGCTTCCGGGTCCAAGAGACCCAGTACTTC.

This clone has just one count. The CDR3 here is CAISWTSGNEQYF. DNA of the CDR3: TGTGCCATCAGTTGGACTAGCGGGAACGAGCAGTACTTC. The V gene is TRBV10-3, the J gene TRBJ2-7, with 12 bases that match TRBD2. Germline CDR1 reads ENHRY; CDR2 reads SYGVKD. The CDR3 spans 13 residues. V shed 5 bases and J 5 bases; nucleotides not matched to a gene: 1.

The chain recombines TRBV4-1 with TRBJ2-1; 7 bases line up with TRBD2. With V trimmed by 1 base and J by 7 bases, 10 bases remained unmatched. Germline loops: CDR1 MGHRA, CDR2 YSYEKL. The length of the CDR3 is 16 residues. The DNA of the CDR3 is TGCGCCAGCAGCCAAGTAGCGCGGGAGCGATCGAATGAGCAGTTCTTC. This gives the protein CASSQVARERSNEQFF.

The chain joins TRBV18 to TRBJ2-2; D is unclear. CDR3 length: 14 amino acids. Per the germline V gene, CDR1 is KGHSH and CDR2 is LQKENI. V was trimmed by 0 bases and J by 6 bases, leaving 8 bases between them. The CDR3 bases are TGTGCCAGCTCACCACCTGGGGTCCCCGGGGAGCTGTTTTTT. It translates to CASSPPGVPGELFF.

The chain combines TRBV5-4 with TRBJ2-4, with a possible D match to TRBD1 (5 bases). The germline CDR1 and CDR2 sequences are SGHNT and YYREEE (reference sequence). V dropped 4 bases and J dropped 1 base, with 12 bases sitting between them. There are 15 residues in the CDR3. The DNA for the CDR3 is TGTGCCAGCAGCCCATGGGGCAGGGCCAAAAACATTCAGTACTTC. It yields the protein CASSPWGRAKNIQYF. The full variable domain, rest sourced from reference TRBV5-4 and TRBJ2-4, is ETGVTQSPTHLIKTRGQQVTLRCSSQSGHNTVSWYQQALGQGPQFIFQYYREEENGRGNFPPRFSGLQFPNYSSELNVNALELDDSALYLCASSPWGRAKNIQYFGAGTRLSVL.

V gene TRBV9 combines with J gene TRBJ2-5; perhaps TRBD1 as D (6 bases). V lost 3 bases to trimming and J lost 4 bases, with 19 bases between them. The CDR3 is made up of 16 amino acids. The germline V gene encodes CDR1 SGDLS and CDR2 YYNGEE. Written as DNA, the CDR3 is TGTGCCAGCAGCGCTTTCGGACAGCCCGTGAGAGAGACCCAGTACTTC. Translating gives CASSAFGQPVRETQYF.

The chain is built from TRBV5-6 and TRBJ1-1; D unclear. This CDR3 comprises 14 residues. V dropped 0 bases and J dropped 1 base, with 7 bases sitting between them. Germline CDR1 reads SGHDT; CDR2 reads YYEEEE. As DNA, the CDR3 is TGTGCCAGCAGCTTGGCGGGTACGAACACTGAAGCTTTCTTT. Its translation: CASSLAGTNTEAFF.

The genes are TRBV5-6 and TRBJ2-7; D is ambiguous. The V gene's germline CDR1 is SGHDT and CDR2 YYEEEE. The CDR3 spans 13 residues. The V end lost 2 bases, the J end lost 4 bases, and 10 bases lay between the germline ends. Written as DNA, the CDR3 is TGTGCCAGCAGCTTTTTAAATGTTTACGAGCAGTACTTC. Translation: CASSFLNVYEQYF.

This clone was seen once. The rearrangement joins TRBV7-2 to TRBJ2-2; D unclear. The CDR3 is made up of 15 amino acids. The germline V and J ends were trimmed by 1 base and 2 bases, with 8 bases remaining between them. Germline V gives CDR1 SGHTA, CDR2 FQGNSA. This chain's CDR3 is CASSLGSQNTGELFF. The CDR3 nucleotides are TGTGCCAGCAGCTTAGGGAGCCAAAACACCGGGGAGCTGTTTTTT.

The chain links TRBV29-1 to TRBJ2-5; TRBD2 aligns across 9 bases. Germline CDR1 SQVTM, CDR2 ANQGSEA. The CDR3 consists of 14 residues. V lost 6 bases to trimming and J lost 5 bases; unmatched junction nucleotides: 10. CDR3 protein: CSVRGLARWETQYF. CDR3 nucleotides: TGCAGCGTCCGTGGACTAGCGAGATGGGAGACCCAGTACTTC.

The V and J genes are TRBV11-2 and TRBJ2-3; 10 bases match TRBD2. The ends lost 1 base at V and 8 bases at J; junction bases unmatched: 6. CDR3 size: 15 residues. Per the germline V gene, CDR1 is SGHAT and CDR2 is FQNNGV. CDR3 coding DNA: TGTGCCAGCAGCTTAGTGCTAGCGGGAGAACGTACGCAGTATTTT. Protein: CASSLVLAGERTQYF.

The rearrangement links TRBV11-2 to TRBJ2-7; D is unclear. CDR3 length: 14 amino acids. Trimming removed 7 bases at V and 0 bases at J, with 13 bases between. Germline V gene data show CDR1 as SGHAT and CDR2 as FQNNGV. CDR3 residues: CASTSRVYSYEQYF. DNA of the CDR3: TGTGCCAGCACCTCCCGGGTTTACTCCTACGAGCAGTACTTC.

This clone has only one observation. The rearrangement uses TRBV7-9 and TRBJ1-1, with TRBD1 matching over 8 bases. The ends lost 1 base at V and 8 bases at J; junction bases unmatched: 0. CDR1 and CDR2 (germline): SEHNR, FQNEAQ (reference sequence). The CDR3 has 12 residues. Written as DNA, the CDR3 is TGTGCCAGCAGCTTAGGGGACAGGGAAGCTTTCTTT. Its protein product is CASSLGDREAFF.

This chain links TRBV18 with TRBJ2-5; 15 nucleotides align to TRBD2. Looked up from germline, CDR1 is KGHSH and CDR2 is LQKENI. The CDR3 runs to 16 residues. The V gene end was trimmed by 4 bases and the J gene end by 4 bases; junction bases not matched to a gene: 4. For the CDR3, the DNA is TGTGCCAGCTCACGGACTAGCGGGAGGGCCTCAGAGACCCAGTACTTC. Protein product: CASSRTSGRASETQYF.

The chain carries TRBV2 and TRBJ2-7; D may be TRBD1 (7 bases). The CDR3 covers 13 residues. In germline, CDR1 is SNHLY, CDR2 FYNNEI. Trimming removed 6 bases from V and 2 bases from J, with 11 bases in between. The CDR3 loop is CASRGQRAYEQYF. The CDR3 DNA follows: TGTGCCAGCAGGGGACAGCGGGCCTACGAGCAGTACTTC.

This chain uses TRBV7-3 with TRBJ2-7; D is undetermined. With 4 bases removed from V and 2 bases from J, the gap between germline ends came to 15 bases. Germline lookup yields CDR1 SGHTA and CDR2 FQGTGA. This CDR3 has 15 residues. The CDR3 region is CASSSYSGRTYEQYF. CDR3 sequence (DNA): TGTGCCAGCAGCTCCTATTCCGGCAGGACCTACGAGCAGTACTTC.

V usage is TRBV28 and J usage is TRBJ2-2, with TRBD2 identical over 9 bases. Germline V CDR1 and CDR2: MDHEN, SYDVKM. This CDR3 has 16 residues. Trimming cost V 7 bases and J 0 bases; bases outside gene matches: 6. The DNA of the CDR3 is TGTGCCAGCACATCTAGCGGGACTTCGAACACCGGGGAGCTGTTTTTT. This translates into CASTSSGTSNTGELFF.

This clone showed up just once. The junction differs from germline at one of its ends, possibly a read error. The chain employs TRBV7-2 and TRBJ1-2; D gene uncertain. The CDR3 loop spans 12 amino acids. Per the germline V gene, CDR1 is SGHTA and CDR2 is FQGNSA. The CDR3 coding sequence is TGTGCCAGCAGCTTAGCAATGAGGGCACCTATTTTC. Translated, it gives CASSLAMRAPIF.

The CDR3 DNA follows: TGTGCCAGCAGTTACTCGACAGCAGGGGCCTACGAGCAGTACTTC. Amino acid sequence: CASSYSTAGAYEQYF. The chain combines TRBV6-5 with TRBJ2-7; the D gene is possibly TRBD1 (6 bases). V shed 0 bases and J shed 2 bases, with 11 bases lying between them. CDR3 length: 15 residues. Germline values: CDR1 MNHEY, CDR2 SVGAGI.

The rearrangement uses TRBV27 and TRBJ2-5; the D is unclear. This CDR3 is built from 13 residues. V lost 6 bases and J lost 5, with 13 bases in between. The germline CDR1 and CDR2 sequences are MNHEY and SMNVEV (reference sequence). CDR3 bases: TGTGCCAGCAGGGATCCGGGTCGCGAGACCCAGTACTTC. Its translation is CASRDPGRETQYF.

The chain joins TRBV5-4 to TRBJ2-7; 7 bases align to TRBD2. The CDR3 loop spans 16 amino acids. Germline V lookup: CDR1 SGHNT, CDR2 YYREEE (reference sequence). V shed 4 bases and J 2 bases; nucleotides not matched to a gene: 12. The CDR3 loop reads CASSRRGSGAAYEQYF. CDR3 in DNA: TGTGCCAGCAGCCGGCGGGGGTCGGGAGCCGCCTACGAGCAGTACTTC.

The chain recombines TRBV7-9 with TRBJ2-7, with 9 bases aligning to TRBD1. The CDR3 has 17 residues. Per germline, CDR1 SEHNR and CDR2 FQNEAQ (reference sequence). J gave up 5 bases and V 3 bases, and 14 bases lay outside the gene matches. CDR3 amino acids: CASSFSWTGELLDEQYF. The CDR3, as DNA: TGTGCCAGCAGCTTTAGCTGGACAGGGGAACTGTTGGACGAGCAGTACTTC.

The chain employs TRBV7-6 and TRBJ2-7, with 7 bases identical to TRBD1. V dropped 1 base and J dropped 1; count of bases not matched to a gene: 7. Germline V gives CDR1 SGHVS, CDR2 FNYEAQ. The CDR3 length is 16 residues. Written as DNA, the CDR3 is TGTGCCAGCAGCTTAGGGGCAGGGGGTGTTTCCTACGAGCAGTACTTC. It codes for CASSLGAGGVSYEQYF.

The chain is built from TRBV5-1 and TRBJ2-2, with D hard to call. The CDR3 sequence is 15 residues long. CDR1 and CDR2 from the germline V gene are SGHRS and YFSETQ. Trimming stripped 0 bases from V and 4 bases from J, with 10 bases between. Here the CDR3 reads CASSLAIVGTGELFF. In DNA form, the CDR3 reads TGCGCCAGCAGCTTGGCCATAGTAGGCACCGGGGAGCTGTTTTTT. The variable domain in full, with the rest retrieved from reference TRBV5-1 and TRBJ2-2, is KAGVTQTPRYLIKTRGQQVTLSCSPISGHRSVSWYQQTPGQGLQFLFEYFSETQRNKGNFPGRFSGRQFSNSRSEMNVSTLELGDSALYLCASSLAIVGTGELFFGEGSRLTVL.

The V and J genes are TRBV6-5 and TRBJ2-5; TRBD1 might be the D (6 bases). The CDR3 covers 13 residues. Per germline, CDR1 MNHEY and CDR2 SVGAGI. V was shortened by 10 bases and J by 3 bases, with 15 bases between the two germline ends. CDR3 bases: TGTGCCACCAAGCGCAGGGGAAAAGAGACCCAGTACTTC. Its protein is CATKRRGKETQYF.

The chain recombines TRBV2 with TRBJ2-5; tentatively, D is TRBD1 or TRBD2 (5 bases each). This CDR3 comprises 12 residues. The V end lost 4 bases, the J end lost 7 bases, and 10 bases lay between the germline ends. Looked up from germline, CDR1 is SNHLY and CDR2 is FYNNEI. CDR3 sequence reads: CASSVQRGTQYF. The CDR3 DNA reads as TGTGCCAGCAGTGTTCAGAGGGGGACCCAGTACTTC.

J is TRBJ2-7 and V is TRBV18; 7 nucleotides agree with TRBD1. Germline V gene lookup returns CDR1 KGHSH and CDR2 LQKENI. The ends lost 5 bases at V and 2 bases at J; junction bases unmatched: 6. The CDR3 has 14 amino acids. The CDR3 protein is CASSFSGTAYEQYF. Here the CDR3 DNA reads TGTGCCAGCTCATTTTCCGGGACAGCCTACGAGCAGTACTTC. The full variable domain, in which reference TRBV18 and TRBJ2-7 provide the parts outside the CDR3, is NAGVMQNPRHLVRRRGQEARLRCSPMKGHSHVYWYRQLPEEGLKFMVYLQKENIIDESGMPKERFSAEFPKEGPSILRIQQVVRGDSAAYFCASSFSGTAYEQYFGPGTRLTVT.

The gene calls are TRBV19 and TRBJ1-4; a possible D gene is TRBD1 (5 bases). V was trimmed by 6 bases and J by 3 bases, leaving 17 bases between them. This CDR3 region has 16 residues. CDR1 is LNHDA, CDR2 SQIVND, per germline (reference sequence). CDR3 nucleotide sequence: TGTGCCAGTAGCCTTAAAGGGGCATGGGCTAATGAAAAACTGTTTTTT. Translating it yields CASSLKGAWANEKLFF.

V gene TRBV28 combines with J gene TRBJ2-5, with D possibly being TRBD2 (6 bases). The V gene lost 3 bases and the J gene lost 6 bases, with 17 bases spanning the gap. Germline CDR1 and CDR2: MDHEN and SYDVKM. The CDR3 sequence is 15 residues long. CDR3 sequence (DNA): TGTGCCAGCAGTTTTAGCGGAAGTATAGGGAAGACCCAGTACTTC. Translated: CASSFSGSIGKTQYF.